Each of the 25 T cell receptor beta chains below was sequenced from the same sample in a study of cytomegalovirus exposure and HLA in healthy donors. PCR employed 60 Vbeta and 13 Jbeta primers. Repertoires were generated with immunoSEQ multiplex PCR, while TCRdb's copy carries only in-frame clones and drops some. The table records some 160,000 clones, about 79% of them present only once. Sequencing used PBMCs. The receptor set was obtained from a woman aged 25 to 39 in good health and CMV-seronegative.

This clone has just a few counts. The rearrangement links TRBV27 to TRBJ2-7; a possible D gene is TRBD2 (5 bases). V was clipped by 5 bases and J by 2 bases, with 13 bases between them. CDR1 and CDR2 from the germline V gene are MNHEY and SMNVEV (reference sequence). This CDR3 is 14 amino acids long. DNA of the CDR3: TGTGCCAGCAGTCCTACTAGTCAGACCTACGAGCAGTACTTC. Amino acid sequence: CASSPTSQTYEQYF.

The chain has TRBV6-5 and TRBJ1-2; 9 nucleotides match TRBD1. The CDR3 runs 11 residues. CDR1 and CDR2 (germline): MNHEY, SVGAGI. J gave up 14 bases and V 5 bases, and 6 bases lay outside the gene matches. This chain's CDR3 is CASSRDRVWTF. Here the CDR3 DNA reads TGTGCCAGCAGTCGGGACAGGGTATGGACCTTC.

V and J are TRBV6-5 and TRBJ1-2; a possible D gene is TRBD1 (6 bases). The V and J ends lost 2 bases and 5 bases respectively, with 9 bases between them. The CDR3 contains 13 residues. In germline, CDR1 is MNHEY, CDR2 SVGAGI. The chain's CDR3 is CASSYDRNYGYTF. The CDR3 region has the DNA TGTGCCAGCAGTTACGACAGGAATTATGGCTACACCTTC.

Written as DNA, the CDR3 is TGCGCCAGCAGCCCACGACCCGGGACAGAGGCCTACGAGCAGTACTTC. Its protein is CASSPRPGTEAYEQYF. The chain combines TRBV4-1 with TRBJ2-7, with 7 bases lining up with TRBD1. With V trimmed by 4 bases and J by 2 bases, 11 bases remained unmatched. There are 16 residues in the CDR3. The germline CDR1 and CDR2 sequences are MGHRA and YSYEKL.

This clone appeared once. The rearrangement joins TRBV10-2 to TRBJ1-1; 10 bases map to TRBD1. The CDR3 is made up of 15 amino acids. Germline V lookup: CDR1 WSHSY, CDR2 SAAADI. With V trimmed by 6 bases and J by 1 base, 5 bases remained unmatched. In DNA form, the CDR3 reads TGCGCCAGCAGGACAGGGGGCGCCTCGAACACTGAAGCTTTCTTT. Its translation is CASRTGGASNTEAFF.

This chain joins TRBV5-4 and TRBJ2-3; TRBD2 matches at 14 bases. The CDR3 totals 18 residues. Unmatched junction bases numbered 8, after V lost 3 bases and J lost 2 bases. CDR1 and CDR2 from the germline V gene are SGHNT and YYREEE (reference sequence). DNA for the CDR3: TGTGCCAGCAGCTCGACTAGCGGGGGGGGTGTAGACACAGATACGCAGTATTTT. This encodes CASSSTSGGGVDTDTQYF.

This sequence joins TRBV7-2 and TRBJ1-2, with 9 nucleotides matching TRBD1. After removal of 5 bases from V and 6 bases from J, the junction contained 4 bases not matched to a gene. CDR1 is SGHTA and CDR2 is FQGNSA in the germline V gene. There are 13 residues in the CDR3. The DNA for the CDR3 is TGTGCCAGCAGCCGGGACAGGGAAAATGGCTACACCTTC. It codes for CASSRDRENGYTF.

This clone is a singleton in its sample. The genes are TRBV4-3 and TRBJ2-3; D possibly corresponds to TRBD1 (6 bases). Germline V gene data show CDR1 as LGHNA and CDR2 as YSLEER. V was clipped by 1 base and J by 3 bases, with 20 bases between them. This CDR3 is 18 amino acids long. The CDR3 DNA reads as TGCGCCAGCAGCCAAGGTCTACAGGGCAATATGTGGACAGATACGCAGTATTTT. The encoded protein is CASSQGLQGNMWTDTQYF.

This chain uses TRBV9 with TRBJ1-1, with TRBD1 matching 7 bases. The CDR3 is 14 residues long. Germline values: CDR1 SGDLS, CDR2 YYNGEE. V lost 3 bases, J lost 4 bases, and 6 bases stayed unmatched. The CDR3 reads CASSADRVVTEAFF. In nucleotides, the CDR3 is TGTGCCAGCAGCGCAGACAGGGTTGTCACTGAAGCTTTCTTT.

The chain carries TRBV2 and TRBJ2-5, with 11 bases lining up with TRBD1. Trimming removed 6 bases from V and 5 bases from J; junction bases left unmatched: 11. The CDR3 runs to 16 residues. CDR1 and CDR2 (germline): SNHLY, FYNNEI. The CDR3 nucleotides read TGTGCCAGCAGCGGGACAGGGGGAGCTCGAGTGGAGACCCAGTACTTC. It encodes CASSGTGGARVETQYF. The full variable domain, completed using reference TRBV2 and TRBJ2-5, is EPEVTQTPSHQVTQMGQEVILRCVPISNHLYFYWYRQILGQKVEFLVSFYNNEISEKSEIFDDQFSVERPDGSNFTLKIRSTKLEDSAMYFCASSGTGGARVETQYFGPGTRLLVL.

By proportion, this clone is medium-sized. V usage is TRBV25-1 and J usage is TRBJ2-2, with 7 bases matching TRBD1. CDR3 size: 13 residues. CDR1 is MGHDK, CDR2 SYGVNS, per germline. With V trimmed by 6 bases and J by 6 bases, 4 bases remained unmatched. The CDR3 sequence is CASRQGKPGELFF. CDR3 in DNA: TGTGCCAGCAGACAGGGGAAGCCCGGGGAGCTGTTTTTT.

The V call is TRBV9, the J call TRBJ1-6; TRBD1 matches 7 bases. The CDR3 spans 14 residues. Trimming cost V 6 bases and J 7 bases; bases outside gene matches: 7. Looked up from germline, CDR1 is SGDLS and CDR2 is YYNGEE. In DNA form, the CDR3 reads TGTGCCAGCAACCCGGGACAGCCAAATTCACCCCTCCACTTT. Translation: CASNPGQPNSPLHF.

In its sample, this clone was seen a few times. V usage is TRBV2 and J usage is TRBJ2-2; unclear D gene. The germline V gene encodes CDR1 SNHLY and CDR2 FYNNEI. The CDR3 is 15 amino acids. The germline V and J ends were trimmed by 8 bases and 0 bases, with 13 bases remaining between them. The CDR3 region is CASLVRKPNTGELFF. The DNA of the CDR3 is TGTGCCAGCTTAGTCCGTAAACCGAACACCGGGGAGCTGTTTTTT.

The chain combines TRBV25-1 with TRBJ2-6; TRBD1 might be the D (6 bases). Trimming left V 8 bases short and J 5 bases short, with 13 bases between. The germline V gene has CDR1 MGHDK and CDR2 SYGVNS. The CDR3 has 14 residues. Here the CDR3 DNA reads TGTGCCAGCGGGAACCAGGGGCGGGCCAACGTCCTGACTTTC. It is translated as CASGNQGRANVLTF.

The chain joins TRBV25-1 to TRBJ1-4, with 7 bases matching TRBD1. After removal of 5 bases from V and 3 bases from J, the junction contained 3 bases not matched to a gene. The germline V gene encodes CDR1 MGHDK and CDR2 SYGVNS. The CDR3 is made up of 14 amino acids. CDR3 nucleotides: TGTGCCAGCAGTAGGGGGCTGGCTAATGAAAAACTGTTTTTT. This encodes CASSRGLANEKLFF. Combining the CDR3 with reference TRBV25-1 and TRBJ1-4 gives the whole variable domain EADIYQTPRYLVIGTGKKITLECSQTMGHDKMYWYQQDPGMELHLIHYSYGVNSTEKGDLSSESTVSRIRTEHFPLTLESARPSHTSQYLCASSRGLANEKLFFGSGTQLSVL.

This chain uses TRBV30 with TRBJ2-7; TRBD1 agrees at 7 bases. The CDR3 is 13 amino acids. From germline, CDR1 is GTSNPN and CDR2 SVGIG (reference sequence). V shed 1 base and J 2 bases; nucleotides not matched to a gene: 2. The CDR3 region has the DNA TGTGCCTGGAGTGGACAGGGAACCTACGAGCAGTACTTC. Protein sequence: CAWSGQGTYEQYF.

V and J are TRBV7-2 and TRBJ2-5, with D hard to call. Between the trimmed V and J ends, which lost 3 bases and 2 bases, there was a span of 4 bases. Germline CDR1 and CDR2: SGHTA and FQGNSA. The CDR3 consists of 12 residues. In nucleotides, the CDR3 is TGTGCCAGCAGCTTCCCTCAAGAGACCCAGTACTTC. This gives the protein CASSFPQETQYF. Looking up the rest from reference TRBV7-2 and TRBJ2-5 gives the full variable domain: GAGVSQSPSNKVTEKGKDVELRCDPISGHTALYWYRQSLGQGLEFLIYFQGNSAPDKSGLPSDRFSAERTGGSVSTLTIQRTQQEDSAVYLCASSFPQETQYFGPGTRLLVL.

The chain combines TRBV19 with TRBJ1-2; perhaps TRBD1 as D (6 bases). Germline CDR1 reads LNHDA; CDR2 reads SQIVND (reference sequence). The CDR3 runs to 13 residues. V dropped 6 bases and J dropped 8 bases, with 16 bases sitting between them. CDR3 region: CASRTTTGRGYTF. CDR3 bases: TGTGCCAGTAGAACAACGACAGGCCGGGGCTACACCTTC.

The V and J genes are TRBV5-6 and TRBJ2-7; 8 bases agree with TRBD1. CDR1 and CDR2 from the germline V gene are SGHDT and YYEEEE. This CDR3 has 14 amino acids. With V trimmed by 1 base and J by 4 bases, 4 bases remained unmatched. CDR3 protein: CASSLFYRGYEQYF. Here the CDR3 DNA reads TGTGCCAGCAGCTTGTTCTACAGGGGGTACGAGCAGTACTTC.

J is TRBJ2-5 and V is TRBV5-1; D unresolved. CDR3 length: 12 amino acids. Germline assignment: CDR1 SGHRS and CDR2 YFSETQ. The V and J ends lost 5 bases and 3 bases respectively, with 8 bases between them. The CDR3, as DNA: TGCGCCAGCAGTGACGACAAAGAGACCCAGTACTTC. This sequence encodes CASSDDKETQYF.

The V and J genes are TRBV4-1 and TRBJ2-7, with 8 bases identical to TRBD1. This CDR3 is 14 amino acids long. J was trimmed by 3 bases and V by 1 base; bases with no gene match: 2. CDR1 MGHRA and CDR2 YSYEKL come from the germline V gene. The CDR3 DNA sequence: TGCGCCAGCAGCCAAGTTGGACAGGGCTACGAGCAGTACTTC. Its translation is CASSQVGQGYEQYF.

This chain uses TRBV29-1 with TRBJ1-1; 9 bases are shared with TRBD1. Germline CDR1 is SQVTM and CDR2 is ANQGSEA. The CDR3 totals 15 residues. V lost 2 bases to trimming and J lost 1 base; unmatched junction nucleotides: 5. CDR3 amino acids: CSVETTGGWNTEAFF. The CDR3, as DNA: TGCAGCGTTGAAACTACAGGGGGCTGGAACACTGAAGCTTTCTTT.

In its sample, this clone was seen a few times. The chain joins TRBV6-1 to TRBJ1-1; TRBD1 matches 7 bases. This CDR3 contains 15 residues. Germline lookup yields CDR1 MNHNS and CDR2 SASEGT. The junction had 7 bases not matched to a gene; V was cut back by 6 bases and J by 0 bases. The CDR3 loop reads CASRAVQGLNTEAFF. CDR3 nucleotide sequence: TGTGCCAGCAGGGCGGTACAGGGGTTGAACACTGAAGCTTTCTTT.

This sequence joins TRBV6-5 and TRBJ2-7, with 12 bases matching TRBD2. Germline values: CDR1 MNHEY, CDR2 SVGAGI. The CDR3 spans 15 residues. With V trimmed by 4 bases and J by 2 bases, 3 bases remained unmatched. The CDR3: CASSSGLAGTYEQYF. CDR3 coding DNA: TGTGCCAGCAGTTCAGGACTAGCGGGGACCTACGAGCAGTACTTC.

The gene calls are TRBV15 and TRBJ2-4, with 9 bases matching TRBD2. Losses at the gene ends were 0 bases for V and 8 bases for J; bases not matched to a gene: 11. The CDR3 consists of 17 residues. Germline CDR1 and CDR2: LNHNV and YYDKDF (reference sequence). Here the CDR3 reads CATSRDLSGGGGDIQYF. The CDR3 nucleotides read TGTGCCACCAGCAGAGATCTGTCCGGGGGCGGGGGGGACATTCAGTACTTC.